This T cell receptor beta chain was identified in a study of T cell changes during pregnancy in multiple sclerosis. Germline CDR1 MDHEN, CDR2 SYDVKM. Unmatched junction bases numbered 10, after V lost 8 bases and J lost 2 bases. The CDR3 totals 18 residues. Sequenced by immunoSEQ multiplex PCR; TCRdb stores in-frame clones only, minus some. The sample includes 40,000 to 55,000 clones, 92% of them seen just once. The chain carries TRBV28 and TRBJ2-3; TRBD2 agrees at 16 bases. Sample: peripheral blood. The receptor was isolated from a female donor with multiple sclerosis, enrolled in a pregnancy study. The CDR3 reads CASSSSGTSGRDTDTQYF. DNA for the CDR3: TGTGCCAGCTCCTCCTCCGGGACTAGCGGGAGGGACACAGATACGCAGTATTTT. The entire variable domain, with the rest obtained from reference TRBV28 and TRBJ2-3, is as follows: DVKVTQSSRYLVKRTGEKVFLECVQDMDHENMFWYRQDPGLGLRLIYFSYDVKMKEKGDIPEGYSVSREKKERFSLILESASTNQTSMYLCASSSSGTSGRDTDTQYFGPGTRLTVL.